This TCR beta chain was captured by sequencing in a study of graft-versus-host responses after intestinal transplantation (dated by TCRdb to the early 2020s). As for the study more broadly: Recipients received multivisceral, liver-intestinal, or isolated intestinal transplants. Donor T cell macrochimerism was defined as a peak of at least 4% donor T cells among recipient peripheral blood mononuclear cells. Rather than going through the commercial service, samples from a few later patients were sequenced in-house on an Illumina MiSeq and processed with MiXCR. Every recipient was given anti-thymocyte globulin induction, then maintenance tacrolimus and steroids for approximately 3 years. To identify alloreactive clones, pre-transplant mixed lymphocyte reaction products were sequenced and then compared with unstimulated pre-transplant donor and recipient T cells. A cohort of approximately 23 intestinal transplant recipients, including one retransplant, was enrolled, and a few patients lacking pretransplant specimens were excluded. Bulk TCR-beta CDR3 sequencing was used to track graft-versus-host and host-versus-graft alloreactive T cell clones in the graft, circulation and bone marrow after intestinal transplantation. Overall study outcomes, separate from this receptor: In the allografts of patients with donor T cell macrochimerism, GvH to HvG T cell clonal ratios were high. Early after transplant, peak levels of circulating GvH clones were associated with declines in HvG clones. GvH clones turned up in recipient bone marrow, with some appearing earlier in ileal mucosa or blood, a pattern consistent with an intestinal mucosal origin. The conclusions were limited by the relatively low number and heterogeneity of the intestinal transplant patients.

Turning to this clone: Its antigen is still unknown. Within one base of it there is no much larger clone, and no base qualities were kept.

The method was the immunoSEQ multiplex PCR assay. For most patients, genomic DNA was isolated with the Qiagen DNeasy Blood and Tissue Kit and sent frozen to Adaptive Biotechnologies for TCR sequencing. For most patients, high-throughput TCR-beta CDR3 sequencing of genomic DNA was performed by Adaptive Biotechnologies. As for the original processing: TCR sequencing data for approximately 17 patients were retrieved from Adaptive's ImmunoSEQ software; three other patients were processed with MiXCR and VDJtools. To correct CD4 versus CD8 sorting errors, sequences present in both subsets at a frequency ratio below 5:1 were removed. CDR3 nucleotide sequences shared by donor and recipient were removed because the origin of these sequences could not be assigned. To be classed as alloreactive, a clone needed at least 2-fold expansion over unstimulated cells and a minimum CFSE-low frequency of 0.002% (template counts) or 0.001% (read counts). Clones detected in sequenced pre-transplant spleen, lymph node, or MLR CFSE-low populations of the donor or recipient were defined as mappable. Cumulative frequency of alloreactive clones was calculated as a percentage of all sequences weighted by copy number. The table comes from immuneACCESS by way of TCRdb, which keeps in-frame sequences with V and J called. Part of the clones is missing from these tables; in studies checked, under half for an unresolved V gene and the rest for unknown reasons. V, J and clone size are those of that table, while D and trimming were read from the DNA. The sample data list 70,000 to 80,000 clones, and about nine tenths of these were observed just once. The leading ten clones occupy approximately 1.3% of the sample.

The intended sense of this specimen's time point label: cells obtained before transplantation from donor or recipient. CD3+CD4+ and CD3+CD8+ populations were FACS-sorted from unstimulated pre-transplant donor and recipient cells taken from spleen or lymph nodes. Taken from cysteine to phenylalanine, the CDR3 has 14 residues. Just CDR3 DNA is preserved here, 42 bases in frame from base 1. CDR1 and CDR2, looked up from the germline V gene, are MNHEY and SVGAGI. The germline V end is reduced by 5 bases and the J end by 3 bases; junction bases left unmatched: 4. This receptor was taken from a human donor who received an intestinal transplant. The material sequenced was unstimulated CD8+ T cells sorted from spleen or lymph node cells, taken before intestinal transplant. The chain is encoded by TRBV6-5 joined to TRBJ1-5, with 7 bases matching TRBD1. The DNA sequence is as follows: TGTGCCAGCAGTCCGGGACAGTACAATCAGCCCCAGCATTTT. Translated, it gives CASSPGQYNQPQHF.